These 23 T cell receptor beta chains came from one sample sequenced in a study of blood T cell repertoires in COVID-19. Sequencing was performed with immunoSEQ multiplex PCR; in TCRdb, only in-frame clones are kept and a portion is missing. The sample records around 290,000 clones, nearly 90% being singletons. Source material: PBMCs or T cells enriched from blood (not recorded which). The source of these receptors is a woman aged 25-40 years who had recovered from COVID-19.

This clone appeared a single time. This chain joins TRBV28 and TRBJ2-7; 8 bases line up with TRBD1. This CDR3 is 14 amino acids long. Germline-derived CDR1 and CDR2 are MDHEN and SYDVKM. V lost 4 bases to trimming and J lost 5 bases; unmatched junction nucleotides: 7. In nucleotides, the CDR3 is TGTGCCAGCAGTTCTCAACAGGGGGTTGACGAGCAGTACTTC. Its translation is CASSSQQGVDEQYF.

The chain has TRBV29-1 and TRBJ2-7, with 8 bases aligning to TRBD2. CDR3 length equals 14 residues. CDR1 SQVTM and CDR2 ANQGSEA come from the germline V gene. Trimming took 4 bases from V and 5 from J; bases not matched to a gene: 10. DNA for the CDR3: TGCAGCGTTGGAACGGGGCGGGGGGTAGACGAGCAGTACTTC. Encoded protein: CSVGTGRGVDEQYF.

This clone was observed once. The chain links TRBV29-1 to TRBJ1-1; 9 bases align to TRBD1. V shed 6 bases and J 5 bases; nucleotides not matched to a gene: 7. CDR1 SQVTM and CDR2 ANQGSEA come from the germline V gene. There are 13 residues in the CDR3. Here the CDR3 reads CSVVQGAGTEAFF. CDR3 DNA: TGCAGCGTAGTACAGGGGGCCGGTACTGAAGCTTTCTTT.

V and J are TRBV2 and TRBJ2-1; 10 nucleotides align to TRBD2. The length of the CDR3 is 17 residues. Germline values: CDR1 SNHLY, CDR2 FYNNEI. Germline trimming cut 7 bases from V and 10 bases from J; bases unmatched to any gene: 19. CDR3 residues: CASTTRGTAGGPREQFF. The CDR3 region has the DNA TGTGCCAGCACAACGAGGGGAACAGCGGGAGGGCCACGGGAGCAGTTCTTC.

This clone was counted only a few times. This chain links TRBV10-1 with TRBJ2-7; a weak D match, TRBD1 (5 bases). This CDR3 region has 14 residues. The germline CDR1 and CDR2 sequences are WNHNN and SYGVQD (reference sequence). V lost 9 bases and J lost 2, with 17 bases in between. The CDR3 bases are TGCGCCAGTGAAAGACAGTTTAATGCCTACGAGCAGTACTTC. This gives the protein CASERQFNAYEQYF.

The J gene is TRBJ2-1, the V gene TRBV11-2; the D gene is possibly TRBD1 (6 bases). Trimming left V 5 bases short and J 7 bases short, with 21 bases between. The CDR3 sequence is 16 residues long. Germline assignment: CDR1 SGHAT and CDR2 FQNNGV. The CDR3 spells CASSPIKGGTGNEQFF. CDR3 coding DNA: TGTGCCAGCAGCCCCATAAAAGGGGGAACGGGTAATGAGCAGTTCTTC.

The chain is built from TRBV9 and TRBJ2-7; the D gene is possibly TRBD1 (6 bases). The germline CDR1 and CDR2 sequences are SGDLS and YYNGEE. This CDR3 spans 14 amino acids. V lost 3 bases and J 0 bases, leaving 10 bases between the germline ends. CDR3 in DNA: TGTGCCAGCAGCGCACAGGGCCTCTCCTACGAGCAGTACTTC. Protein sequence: CASSAQGLSYEQYF.

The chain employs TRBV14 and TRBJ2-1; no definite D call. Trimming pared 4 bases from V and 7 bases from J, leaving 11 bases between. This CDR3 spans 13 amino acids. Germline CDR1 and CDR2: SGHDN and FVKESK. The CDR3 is CASSPTRMNEQFF. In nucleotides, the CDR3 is TGTGCCAGCAGCCCTACGAGGATGAATGAGCAGTTCTTC.

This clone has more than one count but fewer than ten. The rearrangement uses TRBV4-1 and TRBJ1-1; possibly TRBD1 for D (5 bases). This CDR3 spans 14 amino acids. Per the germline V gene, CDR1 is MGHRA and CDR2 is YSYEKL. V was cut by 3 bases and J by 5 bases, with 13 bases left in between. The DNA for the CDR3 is TGCGCCAGCAGCCAGGGGCAATATCGAACTGAAGCTTTCTTT. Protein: CASSQGQYRTEAFF.

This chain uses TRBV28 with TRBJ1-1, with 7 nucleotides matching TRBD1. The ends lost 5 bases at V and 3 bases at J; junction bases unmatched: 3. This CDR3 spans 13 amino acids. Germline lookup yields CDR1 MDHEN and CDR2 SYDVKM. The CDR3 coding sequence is TGTGCCAGCAGTGGACAGGTGTACACTGAAGCTTTCTTT. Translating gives CASSGQVYTEAFF.

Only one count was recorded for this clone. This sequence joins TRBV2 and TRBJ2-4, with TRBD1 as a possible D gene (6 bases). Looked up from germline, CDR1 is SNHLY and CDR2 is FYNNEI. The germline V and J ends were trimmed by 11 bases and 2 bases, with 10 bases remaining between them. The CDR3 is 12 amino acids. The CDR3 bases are TGTGCCGGGCAGGGGTCCAAAAACATTCAGTACTTC. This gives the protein CAGQGSKNIQYF.

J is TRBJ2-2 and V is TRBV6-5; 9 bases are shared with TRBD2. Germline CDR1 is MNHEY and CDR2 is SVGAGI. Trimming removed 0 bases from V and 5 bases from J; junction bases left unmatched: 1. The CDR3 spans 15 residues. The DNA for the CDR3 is TGTGCCAGCAGTTACTCTCTAGCGGGAACCGGGGAGCTGTTTTTT. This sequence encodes CASSYSLAGTGELFF.

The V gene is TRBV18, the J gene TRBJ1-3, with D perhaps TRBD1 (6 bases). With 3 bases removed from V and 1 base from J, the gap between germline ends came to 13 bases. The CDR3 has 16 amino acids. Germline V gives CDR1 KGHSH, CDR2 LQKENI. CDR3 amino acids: CASSPMTGYSGNTIYF. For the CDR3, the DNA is TGTGCCAGCTCACCCATGACAGGCTATTCTGGAAACACCATATATTTT.

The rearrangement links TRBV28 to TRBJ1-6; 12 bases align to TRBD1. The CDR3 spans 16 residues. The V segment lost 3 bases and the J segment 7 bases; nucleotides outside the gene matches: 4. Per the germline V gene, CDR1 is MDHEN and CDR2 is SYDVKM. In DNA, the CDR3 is TGTGCCAGCAGTTTTGGGGACAGGGGGCGAAATTCACCCCTCCACTTT. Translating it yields CASSFGDRGRNSPLHF.

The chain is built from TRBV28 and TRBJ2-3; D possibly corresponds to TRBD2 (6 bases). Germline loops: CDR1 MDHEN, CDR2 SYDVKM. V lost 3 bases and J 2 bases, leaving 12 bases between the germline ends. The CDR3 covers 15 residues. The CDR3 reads CASSLGGDFTDTQYF. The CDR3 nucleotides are TGTGCCAGCAGTTTGGGGGGTGATTTCACAGATACGCAGTATTTT.

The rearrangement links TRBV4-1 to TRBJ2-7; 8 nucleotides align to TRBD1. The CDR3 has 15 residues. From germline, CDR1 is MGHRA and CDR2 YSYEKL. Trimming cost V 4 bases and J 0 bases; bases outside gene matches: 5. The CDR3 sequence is CASSLQGAFSYEQYF. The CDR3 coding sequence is TGCGCCAGCAGCCTTCAGGGGGCTTTCTCCTACGAGCAGTACTTC.

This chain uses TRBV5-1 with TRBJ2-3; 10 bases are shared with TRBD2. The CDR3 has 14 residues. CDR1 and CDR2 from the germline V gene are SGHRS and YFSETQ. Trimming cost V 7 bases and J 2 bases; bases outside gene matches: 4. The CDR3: CASATSGPTDTQYF. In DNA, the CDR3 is TGCGCCAGCGCGACTAGCGGGCCCACAGATACGCAGTATTTT.

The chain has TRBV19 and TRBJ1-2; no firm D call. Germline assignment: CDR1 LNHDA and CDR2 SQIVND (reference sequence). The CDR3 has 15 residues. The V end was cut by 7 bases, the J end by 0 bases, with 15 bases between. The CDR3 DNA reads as TGTGCCAGTACCCCTAGCGGCGTGGCTAACTATGGCTACACCTTC. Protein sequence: CASTPSGVANYGYTF.

CDR3: CASSPANRGANYGYTF. As DNA, the CDR3 is TGTGCCAGCTCACCGGCGAACAGGGGAGCTAACTATGGCTACACCTTC. This chain uses TRBV18 with TRBJ1-2; 7 nucleotides agree with TRBD1. The V and J ends lost 3 bases and 0 bases, in that order; junction bases with no gene match: 7. Germline CDR1 KGHSH, CDR2 LQKENI. The CDR3 runs 16 residues.

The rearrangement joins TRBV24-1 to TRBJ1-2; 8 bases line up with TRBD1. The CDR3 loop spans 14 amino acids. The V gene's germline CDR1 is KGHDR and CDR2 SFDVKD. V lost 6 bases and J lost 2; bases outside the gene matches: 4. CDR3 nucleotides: TGTGCCACCAGTCCCCGGGACAGGAACTATGGCTACACCTTC. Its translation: CATSPRDRNYGYTF.

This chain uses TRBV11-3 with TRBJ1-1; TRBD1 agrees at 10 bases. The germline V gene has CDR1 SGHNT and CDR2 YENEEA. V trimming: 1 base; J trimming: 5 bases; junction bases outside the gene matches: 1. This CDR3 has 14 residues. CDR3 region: CASSLGQGATEAFF. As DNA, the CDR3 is TGTGCCAGCAGCTTAGGACAGGGGGCAACTGAAGCTTTCTTT.

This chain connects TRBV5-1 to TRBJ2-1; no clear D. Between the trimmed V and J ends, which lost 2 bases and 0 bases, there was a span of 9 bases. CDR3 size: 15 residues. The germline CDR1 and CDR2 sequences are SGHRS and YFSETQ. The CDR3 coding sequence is TGCGCCAGCAGCTTACTACTCAGCTCCTACAATGAGCAGTTCTTC. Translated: CASSLLLSSYNEQFF.

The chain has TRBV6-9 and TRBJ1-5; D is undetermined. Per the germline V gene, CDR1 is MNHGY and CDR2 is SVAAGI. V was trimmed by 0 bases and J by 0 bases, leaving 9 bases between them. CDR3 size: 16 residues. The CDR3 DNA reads TGTGCCAGCAGTTATTCGGGCAGTTATAGCAATCAGCCCCAGCATTTT. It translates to CASSYSGSYSNQPQHF.